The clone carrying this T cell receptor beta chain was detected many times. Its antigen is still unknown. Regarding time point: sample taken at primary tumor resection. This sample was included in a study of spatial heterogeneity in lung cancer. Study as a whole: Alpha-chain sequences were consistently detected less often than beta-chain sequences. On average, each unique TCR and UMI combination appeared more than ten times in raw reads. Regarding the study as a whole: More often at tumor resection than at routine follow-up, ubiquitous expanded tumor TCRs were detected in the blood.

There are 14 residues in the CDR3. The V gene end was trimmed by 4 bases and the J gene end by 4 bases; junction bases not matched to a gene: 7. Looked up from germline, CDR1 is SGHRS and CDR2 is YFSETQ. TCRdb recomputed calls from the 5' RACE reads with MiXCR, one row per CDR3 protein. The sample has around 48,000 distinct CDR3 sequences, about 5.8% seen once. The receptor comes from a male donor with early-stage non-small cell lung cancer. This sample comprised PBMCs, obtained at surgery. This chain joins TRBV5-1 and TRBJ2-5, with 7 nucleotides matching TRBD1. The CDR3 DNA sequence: TGCGCCAGCAGCCCCGGGACAGAGCTAGAGACCCAGTACTTC. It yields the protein CASSPGTELETQYF.